The 9 T cell receptor beta chains given below trace back to one sample, sequenced in a study of shared clonotypes between healthy human individuals. The assay was immunoSEQ multiplex PCR, and TCRdb's table has in-frame clones only and misses some. Of about 1.1 million clones listed, 60% to 80% are singletons. The sequenced material came from memory CD4+ T cells from PBMCs. As to subset: CD45RA-negative fraction. These TCRs come from a man aged 18-30 years in good health. Some clones in this sample may be carry-over from other donors' samples.

This clone turned up a few times. In DNA, the CDR3 is TGCGCCAGCAGCCAAGTGACACGTAGAAACTATGGCTACACCTTC. Translating gives CASSQVTRRNYGYTF. This chain uses TRBV4-1 with TRBJ1-2; D is ambiguous. V was cut by 1 base and J by 2 bases, with 11 bases left in between. Germline V gene sequence: CDR1 MGHRA, CDR2 YSYEKL. The CDR3 is 15 amino acids.

This clone has ten or more counts. This chain uses TRBV7-9 with TRBJ1-5; 11 nucleotides line up with TRBD1. From germline, CDR1 is SEHNR and CDR2 FQNEAQ (reference sequence). The CDR3 consists of 16 residues. The V segment lost 5 bases and the J segment 0 bases; nucleotides outside the gene matches: 3. CDR3 sequence reads: CASSLGTGGSNQPQHF. The CDR3 bases are TGTGCCAGCAGCCTAGGGACAGGGGGTAGCAATCAGCCCCAGCATTTT. The entire variable domain, with the rest obtained from reference TRBV7-9 and TRBJ1-5, is as follows: DTGVSQNPRHKITKRGQNVTFRCDPISEHNRLYWYRQTLGQGPEFLTYFQNEAQLEKSRLLSDRFSAERPKGSFSTLEIQRTEQGDSAMYLCASSLGTGGSNQPQHFGDGTRLSIL.

V gene TRBV19 combines with J gene TRBJ2-1; tentatively, D is TRBD2 (6 bases). Trimming removed 7 bases at V and 3 bases at J, with 13 bases between. The CDR3 is 14 residues long. Germline V CDR1 and CDR2: LNHDA, SQIVND (reference sequence). Here the CDR3 reads CASTRGGDYNEQFF. CDR3 nucleotide sequence: TGTGCCAGTACCCGAGGCGGGGACTACAATGAGCAGTTCTTC.

V gene TRBV7-7 combines with J gene TRBJ2-5; D is possibly TRBD2 (6 bases). The CDR3 has 15 amino acids. V lost 5 bases and J 2 bases, leaving 15 bases between the germline ends. Looked up from germline, CDR1 is SSHAT and CDR2 is FNYEAQ (reference sequence). The CDR3 here is CASSRFTGVQETQYF. CDR3 in DNA: TGTGCCAGCAGCCGCTTTACGGGAGTTCAAGAGACCCAGTACTTC. The complete variable domain, with remaining parts taken from reference TRBV7-7 and TRBJ2-5, reads GAGVSQSPRYKVTKRGQDVTLRCDPISSHATLYWYQQALGQGPEFLTYFNYEAQPDKSGLPSDRFSAERPEGSISTLTIQRTEQRDSAMYRCASSRFTGVQETQYFGPGTRLLVL.

The V gene is TRBV28, the J gene TRBJ2-7; either TRBD1 or TRBD2 may fit D (5 bases each). V was trimmed by 6 bases and J by 6 bases, leaving 15 bases between them. The CDR3 runs 13 residues. The V gene's germline CDR1 is MDHEN and CDR2 SYDVKM. The CDR3 spells CASSRDEGLEQYF. For the CDR3, the DNA is TGTGCCAGCAGCCGGGACGAGGGCCTCGAGCAGTACTTC.

The chain uses TRBV7-8 and TRBJ1-3, with 8 positions matching TRBD1. The germline V gene encodes CDR1 SGHVS and CDR2 FQNEAQ. This CDR3 is 13 amino acids long. Losses at the gene ends were 11 bases for V and 3 bases for J; bases not matched to a gene: 6. The DNA for the CDR3 is TGTGCCGGCCAGGGGGCGCGTGGAAACACCATATATTTT. It is translated as CAGQGARGNTIYF. The complete variable domain, with remaining parts taken from reference TRBV7-8 and TRBJ1-3, reads GAGVSQSPRYKVAKRGQDVALRCDPISGHVSLFWYQQALGQGPEFLTYFQNEAQLDKSGLPSDRFFAERPEGSVSTLKIQRTQQEDSAVYLCAGQGARGNTIYFGEGSWLTVV.

This chain uses TRBV18 with TRBJ1-1; unclear D gene. The CDR3 runs to 14 residues. Germline-derived CDR1 and CDR2 are KGHSH and LQKENI. V dropped 2 bases and J dropped 0 bases, with 7 bases sitting between them. CDR3 region: CASSPATMNTEAFF. CDR3 nucleotide sequence: TGTGCCAGCTCACCAGCGACCATGAACACTGAAGCTTTCTTT.

The chain uses TRBV4-2 and TRBJ2-1; 7 bases agree with TRBD2. The CDR3 has 16 residues. J gave up 8 bases and V 2 bases, and 12 bases lay outside the gene matches. Germline V gene lookup returns CDR1 LGHNA and CDR2 YNFKEQ. This CDR3 reads CASSQLAGDPAYEQFF. Written as DNA, the CDR3 is TGTGCCAGCAGCCAATTAGCGGGCGACCCTGCCTATGAGCAGTTCTTC.

The chain is built from TRBV6-1 and TRBJ1-5; 7 nucleotides agree with TRBD1. Germline V gives CDR1 MNHNS, CDR2 SASEGT. With 5 bases clipped from V and 3 bases from J, the junction kept 4 bases outside the gene matches. The CDR3 totals 14 residues. The CDR3 protein is CASSLQGINQPQHF. The CDR3 DNA reads as TGTGCCAGCAGTTTACAGGGGATCAATCAGCCCCAGCATTTT.